This T cell receptor (beta chain) is from a study of cytomegalovirus exposure and HLA in healthy donors. With 60 Vbeta and 13 Jbeta primers, the PCR was carried out. Using immunoSEQ multiplex PCR, the repertoire was profiled, and TCRdb retains in-frame clones only, with some absent. The sample records over 150,000 clones, roughly 82% being singletons. The CDR3 runs to 15 residues. Germline CDR1 and CDR2: LGHNA and YSLEER. Trimming left V 1 base short and J 6 bases short, with 12 bases between. General observations from the study: Immune exposure data for these donors was limited to CMV serostatus. High specificity and sensitivity for cytomegalovirus status were reported for the classifier.

About this clone: Its cognate antigen is unknown.

This TCR came from a man aged 50-60 years in good health and CMV-seropositive. The chain combines TRBV4-3 with TRBJ2-2; tentatively, D is TRBD2 (6 bases). Sample: PBMCs. The CDR3 DNA reads as TGCGCCAGCAGCCAAGGGATCCCGGGGGCCGGGGAGCTGTTTTTT. Translating it yields CASSQGIPGAGELFF.